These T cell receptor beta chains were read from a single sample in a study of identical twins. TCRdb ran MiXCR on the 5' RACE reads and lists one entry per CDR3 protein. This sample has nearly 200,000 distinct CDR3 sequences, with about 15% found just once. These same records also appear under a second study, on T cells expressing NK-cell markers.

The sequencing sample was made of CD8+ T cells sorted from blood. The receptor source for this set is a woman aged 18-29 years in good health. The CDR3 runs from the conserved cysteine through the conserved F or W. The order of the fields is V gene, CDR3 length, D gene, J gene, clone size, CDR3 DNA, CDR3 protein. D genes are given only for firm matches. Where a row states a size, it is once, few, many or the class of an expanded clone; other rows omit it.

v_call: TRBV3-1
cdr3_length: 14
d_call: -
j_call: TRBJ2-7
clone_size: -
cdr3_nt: TGTGCCAGCAGCCAAGACCACGGATTCTACGAGCAGTACTTC
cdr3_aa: CASSQDHGFYEQYF

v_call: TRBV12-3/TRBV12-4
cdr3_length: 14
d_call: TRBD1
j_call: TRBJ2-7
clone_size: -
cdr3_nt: TGTGCCAGCATGCCGACAGGGGAAGTTTACGAGCAGTACTTC
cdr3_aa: CASMPTGEVYEQYF

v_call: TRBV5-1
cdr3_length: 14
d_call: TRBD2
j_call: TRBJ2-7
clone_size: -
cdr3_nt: TGCGCCAGCAGCTCCGGACTAGGATCGCACGAGCAGTACTTC
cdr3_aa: CASSSGLGSHEQYF

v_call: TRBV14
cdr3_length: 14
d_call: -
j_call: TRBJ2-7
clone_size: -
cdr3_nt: TGTGCCAGCAGCCGAGATAGTCGAGCGTCCGAGCAGTACTTC
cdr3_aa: CASSRDSRASEQYF

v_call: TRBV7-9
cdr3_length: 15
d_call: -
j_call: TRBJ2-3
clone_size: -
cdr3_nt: TGTGCCAGCAGCTTAAAGTCCAAACCCGGGGATACGCAGTATTTT
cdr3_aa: CASSLKSKPGDTQYF

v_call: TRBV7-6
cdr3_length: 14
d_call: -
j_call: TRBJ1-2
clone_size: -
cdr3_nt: TGTGCCAGCAGCCCTCAGGGAGCTAACTATGGCTACACCTTC
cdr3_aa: CASSPQGANYGYTF

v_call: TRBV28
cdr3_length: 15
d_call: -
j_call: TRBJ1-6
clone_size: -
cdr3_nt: TGTGCCAGCAGACCGGGAAGCTCCTATAATTCACCCCTCCACTTT
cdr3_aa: CASRPGSSYNSPLHF

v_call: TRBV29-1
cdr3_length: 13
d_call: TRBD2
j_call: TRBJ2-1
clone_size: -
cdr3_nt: TGCAGCGTTGTAGGACTAGCGGTAAATGAGCAGTTCTTC
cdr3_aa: CSVVGLAVNEQFF

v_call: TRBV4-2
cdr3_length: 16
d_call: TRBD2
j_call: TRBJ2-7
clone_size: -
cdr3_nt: TGTGCCAGCAGCCAAGAAGAAGCGGGGGCCTCCTACGAGCAGTACTTC
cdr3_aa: CASSQEEAGASYEQYF

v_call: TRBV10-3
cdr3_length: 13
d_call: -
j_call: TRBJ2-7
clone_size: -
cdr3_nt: TGTGCCATCAGTGAGGACGGATCCTACGAGCAGTACTTC
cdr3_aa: CAISEDGSYEQYF

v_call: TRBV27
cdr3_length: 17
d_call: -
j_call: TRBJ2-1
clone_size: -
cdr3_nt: TGTGCCAGCAGTACCCTCGGGAGCTGGAGCTCCTACAATGAGCAGTTCTTC
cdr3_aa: CASSTLGSWSSYNEQFF

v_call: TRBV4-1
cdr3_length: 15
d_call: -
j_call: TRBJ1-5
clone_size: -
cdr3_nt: TGCGCCAGCAGCTTCAGGGCTGGGAGCAATCAGCCCCAGCATTTT
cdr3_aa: CASSFRAGSNQPQHF

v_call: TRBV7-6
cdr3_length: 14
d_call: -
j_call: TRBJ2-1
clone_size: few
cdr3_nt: TGTGCCAGCAGCTTAGATCTCCTTAGCAGTGAGCAGTTCTTC
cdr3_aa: CASSLDLLSSEQFF

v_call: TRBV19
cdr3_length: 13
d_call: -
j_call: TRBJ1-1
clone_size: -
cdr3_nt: TGTGCCAGTAGTGGGGCCCCGGCCACTGAAGCTTTCTTT
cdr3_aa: CASSGAPATEAFF

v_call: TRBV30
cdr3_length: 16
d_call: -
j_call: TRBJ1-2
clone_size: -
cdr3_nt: TGTGCCTGGAGTGTAAATTGGGGCGCACGTATAGATGGCTACACCTTC
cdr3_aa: CAWSVNWGARIDGYTF

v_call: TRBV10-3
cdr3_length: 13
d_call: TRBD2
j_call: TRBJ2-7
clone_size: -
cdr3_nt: TGTGCCAGCTACCCCGGCGGGAGGGACGAGCAGTACTTC
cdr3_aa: CASYPGGRDEQYF

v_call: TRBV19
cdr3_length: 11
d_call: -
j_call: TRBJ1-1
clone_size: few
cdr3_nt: TGTGCCACCCTCCGGGGCACTGAAGCTTTCTTT
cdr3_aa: CATLRGTEAFF

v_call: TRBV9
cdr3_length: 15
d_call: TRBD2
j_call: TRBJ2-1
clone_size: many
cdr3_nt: TGTGCCAGCAGCGTAGGGGGAGGGTCAAACAATGAGCAGTTCTTC
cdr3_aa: CASSVGGGSNNEQFF

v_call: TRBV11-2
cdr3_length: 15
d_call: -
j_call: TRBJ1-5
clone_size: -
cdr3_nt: TGTGCCAGCAGCCCATCCCACAGGACTAATCAGCCCCAGCATTTT
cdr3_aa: CASSPSHRTNQPQHF

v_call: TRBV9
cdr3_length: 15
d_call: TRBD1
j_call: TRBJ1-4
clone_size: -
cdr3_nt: TGTGCCAGCAGCAAACAGGGGAGCGATACTGAAAAACTGTTTTTT
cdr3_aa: CASSKQGSDTEKLFF

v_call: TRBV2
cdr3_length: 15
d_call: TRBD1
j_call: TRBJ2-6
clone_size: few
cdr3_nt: TGTGCCAGCAACCCTGACAGGGCCGGGGCCAACGTCCTGACTTTC
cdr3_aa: CASNPDRAGANVLTF

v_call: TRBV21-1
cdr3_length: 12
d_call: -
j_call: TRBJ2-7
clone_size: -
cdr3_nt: TGTGCCAGCAGAACCTTTTACTACGAGCAGTACTTC
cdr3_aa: CASRTFYYEQYF

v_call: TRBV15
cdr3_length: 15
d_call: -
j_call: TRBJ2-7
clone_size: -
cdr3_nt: TGTGCCACCAGCAGAGAAGGAGGGGCCTCCTACGAGCAGTACTTC
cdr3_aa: CATSREGGASYEQYF

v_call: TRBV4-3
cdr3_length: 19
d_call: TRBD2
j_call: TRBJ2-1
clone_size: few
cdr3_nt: TGCGCCAGCAGCCAAGAGGTCCCGGGGGCATACGGGAGGGCCCCTGAGCAGTTCTTC
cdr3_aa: CASSQEVPGAYGRAPEQFF

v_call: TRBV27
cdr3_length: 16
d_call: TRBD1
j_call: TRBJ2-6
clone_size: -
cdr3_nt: TGTGCCAGCAGCACAGGGGCCGGCTCTGGGGCCAACGTCCTGACTTTC
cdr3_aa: CASSTGAGSGANVLTF

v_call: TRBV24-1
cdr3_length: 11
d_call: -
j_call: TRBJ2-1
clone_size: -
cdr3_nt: TGTGCCACCAGTGAAGGGACCGAGCAGTTCTTC
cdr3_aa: CATSEGTEQFF

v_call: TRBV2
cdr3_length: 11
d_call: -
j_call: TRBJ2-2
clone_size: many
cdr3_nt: TGTGCCAGTAACCTGCCCGGGGAGCTGTTTTTT
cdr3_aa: CASNLPGELFF

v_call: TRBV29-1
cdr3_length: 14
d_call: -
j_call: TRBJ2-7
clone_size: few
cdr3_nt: TGCAGCGCTGGATTACAGGGAAGGAGGTACGAGCAGTACTTC
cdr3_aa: CSAGLQGRRYEQYF